The 12 T cell receptor beta chains below all came from one sample that was sequenced in a study of vaccination and CD4 T cells after COVID-19. These TCRs are of unknown antigen specificity. Specified time point: late sampling 161 to 241 days after vaccination in a few convalescent patients. Sample treatment: roughly 11-day PBMC culture with coronavirus spike peptide pools or control peptides (ViraFEST assay). Cultured CD4+ T cell DNA was sequenced using the Oncomine TCR Beta short-read assay. MiXCR, run by TCRdb on the PCR reads, gives a single entry per CDR3 protein. This sample carries around 30,000 distinct CDR3 sequences, around 33% of them seen once, and the ten largest clones take 3% to 4%. The sample consisted of CD4+ T cells from blood, cultured in vitro, taken about 7 months after SARS-CoV-2 vaccination. The receptors were gathered from a human donor who had recovered from COVID-19.

V usage is TRBV20-1 and J usage is TRBJ2-7; 7 nucleotides match TRBD2. The CDR3 is 14 residues long. Germline loops: CDR1 DFQATT, CDR2 SNEGSKA (reference sequence). The V segment lost 1 base and the J segment 3 bases; nucleotides outside the gene matches: 6. CDR3 region: CSARGRDYNYEQYF. CDR3 nucleotide sequence: TGCAGTGCTAGAGGCCGGGACTACAACTACGAGCAGTACTTC.

V usage is TRBV27 and J usage is TRBJ1-6; 11 bases agree with TRBD1. The CDR3 has 16 residues. J gave up 10 bases and V 2 bases, and 7 bases lay outside the gene matches. The V gene's germline CDR1 is MNHEY and CDR2 SMNVEV (reference sequence). The CDR3 protein is CASSLTGTGGGSPLHF. The CDR3 nucleotides are TGTGCCAGCAGTTTAACCGGGACAGGGGGAGGCTCACCCCTCCACTTT.

The rearrangement joins TRBV28 to TRBJ2-1; no clear D gene. The V end lost 3 bases, the J end lost 4 bases, and 10 bases lay between the germline ends. The CDR3 is made up of 14 amino acids. Germline V gene lookup returns CDR1 MDHEN and CDR2 SYDVKM. CDR3 region: CASSFSRGYNEQFF. CDR3 DNA sequence: TGTGCCAGCAGTTTCAGCCGAGGTTACAATGAGCAGTTCTTC.

This clonotype was observed a few times. V and J are TRBV6-1 and TRBJ1-1; D not certain. This CDR3 has 14 residues. The germline gives CDR1 MNHNS, CDR2 SASEGT. V was shortened by 4 bases and J by 4 bases, with 13 bases between the two germline ends. The CDR3 reads CASSAEGLSTEAFF. Here the CDR3 DNA reads TGTGCCAGCAGTGCAGAGGGTCTGAGCACTGAAGCTTTCTTT.

This clonotype turned up a few times. This sequence joins TRBV20-1 and TRBJ2-3; 11 bases match TRBD2. Germline CDR1 and CDR2: DFQATT and SNEGSKA (reference sequence). The V gene end was trimmed by 0 bases and the J gene end by 4 bases; junction bases not matched to a gene: 3. CDR3 length equals 15 residues. The CDR3 region is CSARDPSGRSDTQYF. CDR3 sequence (DNA): TGCAGTGCTAGAGACCCTAGCGGGAGGTCAGATACGCAGTATTTT.

The V gene is TRBV10-3, the J gene TRBJ1-5; no clear D. Trimming removed 2 bases at V and 9 bases at J, with 14 bases between. Per germline, CDR1 ENHRY and CDR2 SYGVKD. The CDR3 consists of 14 residues. The CDR3 loop is CAISETPGSPPQHF. The CDR3 region has the DNA TGTGCCATCAGTGAGACCCCGGGATCGCCGCCCCAGCATTTT.

This sequence joins TRBV28 and TRBJ2-3; the D is unclear. The CDR3 extends over 12 amino acids. V was clipped by 6 bases and J by 0 bases, with 4 bases between them. Per the germline V gene, CDR1 is MDHEN and CDR2 is SYDVKM. The CDR3 reads CASRESTDTQYF. The CDR3 nucleotides read TGTGCCAGCAGGGAGAGCACAGATACGCAGTATTTT.

In its sample, this clonotype was seen a few times. The rearrangement links TRBV7-9 to TRBJ2-5, with D hard to call. The V end was cut by 4 bases, the J end by 5 bases, with 5 bases between. Per the germline V gene, CDR1 is SEHNR and CDR2 is FQNEAQ (reference sequence). The CDR3 has 11 amino acids. The CDR3 loop reads CASSSSETQYF. The CDR3 DNA sequence: TGTGCCAGCAGCTCATCCGAGACCCAGTACTTC.

This clonotype has only a few counts. This sequence joins TRBV7-6 and TRBJ2-1; weak D call: TRBD2 (6 bases). Deletions cut 3 bases from V and 4 bases from J, with 13 bases between. This CDR3 has 15 residues. Germline loops: CDR1 SGHVS, CDR2 FNYEAQ. In nucleotides, the CDR3 is TGTGCCAGCAGCTTTGGTGTGGGAGGATACAATGAGCAGTTCTTC. This sequence encodes CASSFGVGGYNEQFF.

The table lists this clonotype with a few counts. This chain links TRBV7-8 with TRBJ2-5; 15 bases match TRBD2. The CDR3 length is 20 residues. CDR1 and CDR2 from the germline V gene are SGHVS and FQNEAQ. J gave up 1 base and V 2 bases, and 11 bases lay outside the gene matches. This CDR3 is CASSLSRGTSGRPSQETQYF. CDR3 coding DNA: TGTGCCAGCAGCTTAAGCCGCGGGACTAGCGGGAGGCCCTCCCAAGAGACCCAGTACTTC.

The V and J genes are TRBV27 and TRBJ1-3; D uncertain. This CDR3 spans 14 amino acids. V was clipped by 6 bases and J by 0 bases, with 9 bases between them. CDR1 is MNHEY and CDR2 is SMNVEV in the germline V gene (reference sequence). The CDR3 here is CASRSHGSGNTIYF. In DNA, the CDR3 is TGTGCCAGCAGGTCCCACGGCTCTGGAAACACCATATATTTT.

There are a few counts of this clonotype. This chain links TRBV6-1 with TRBJ2-1; the match to TRBD2 covers 9 bases. The V and J ends lost 0 bases and 5 bases, in that order; junction bases with no gene match: 11. The CDR3 totals 18 residues. Germline CDR1 reads MNHNS; CDR2 reads SASEGT. CDR3 amino acids: CASSEARSSGIRDNEQFF. Written as DNA, the CDR3 is TGTGCCAGCAGTGAAGCGCGATCTAGCGGGATACGGGACAATGAGCAGTTCTTC.